This T cell receptor (beta chain) originates from a study of control samples from healthy donors and cancer patients. Germline trimming cut 10 bases from V and 2 bases from J; bases unmatched to any gene: 8. CDR1 is ENHRY, CDR2 SYGVKD, per germline. This CDR3 comprises 15 residues. Sequencing used immunoSEQ multiplex PCR; TCRdb keeps in-frame clones, though not all of them. The table shows more than 150,000 clones, with about 90% occurring only once. The TCR originated in a woman aged 25-40 years in good health. Sequencing was performed on blood. The chain is built from TRBV10-3 and TRBJ1-4; 9 bases are shared with TRBD1. The CDR3 nucleotides read TGTGCCACGGGAAACAGGGGGCCGACTAATGAAAAACTGTTTTTT. Its protein product is CATGNRGPTNEKLFF.